This is a list of T cell receptor beta chains from one sample in a study of radiotherapy plus CTLA-4 blockade in lung cancer. The protocol was immunoSEQ multiplex PCR, while the TCRdb copy is restricted to in-frame clones and leaves out a portion. The profile covers 15,000 or so clones, with around 72% appearing a single time and roughly 50% taken by the ten largest. Sequenced material: peripheral blood, taken from a patient treated with radiotherapy plus ipilimumab. The receptors were sampled from a human donor with non-small cell lung cancer whose response to radiotherapy plus ipilimumab could not be evaluated. Both conserved end residues are part of each CDR3. A D gene is named only where the DNA matches it firmly. Clone size appears in some rows only: once, few, many, or a class for an expanded clone.

len	abundance	v_gene	d_gene	j_gene	CDR3nt	CDR3aa
13	.	TRBV2	.	TRBJ1-1	TGTGCCAGCAGTCGGGGAATGAACACTGAAGCTTTCTTT	CASSRGMNTEAFF
18	.	TRBV19	TRBD1	TRBJ2-2	TGTGCCAGTAGTATATGGGGCGAACAGGGGGCGGACACCGGGGAGCTGTTTTTT	CASSIWGEQGADTGELFF
12	.	TRBV6-5	.	TRBJ2-3	TGTGCCAGCAGTTCAGGCACAGATACGCAGTATTTT	CASSSGTDTQYF
15	.	TRBV6-6	.	TRBJ1-5	TGTGCCAGCAGTTACCCAGGACATAGCAATCAGCCCCAGCATTTT	CASSYPGHSNQPQHF
14	.	TRBV5-4	.	TRBJ1-5	TGTGCCAGCAGCTTGTATGGAGAGAATCAGCCCCAGCATTTT	CASSLYGENQPQHF
17	.	TRBV19	TRBD1	TRBJ1-2	TGTGCCAGTAGTTTCGTGCCGACAGGGGTCCCTACTTATGGCTACACCTTC	CASSFVPTGVPTYGYTF
15	.	TRBV19	.	TRBJ2-6	TGTGCCAGTAGAGCCCTGGAGTCTGGGGCCAACGTCCTGACTTTC	CASRALESGANVLTF
12	once	TRBV4-1	.	TRBJ1-6	TGCGCCAGCAGCCTGGCTGATTCACCCCTCCACTTT	CASSLADSPLHF
14	.	TRBV6-6	TRBD1	TRBJ1-1	TGTGCCAGCAGTTACAAGGGACAGGGGGCGCGGGCTTTCTTT	CASSYKGQGARAFF
14	.	TRBV7-9	.	TRBJ2-5	TGTGCCAGCAGCTCCTCAGAGGGTTATGAGACCCAGTACTTC	CASSSSEGYETQYF
15	.	TRBV4-3	.	TRBJ2-3	TGCGCCAGCAGCCAAGAATATGCTATCTCGGATACGCAGTATTTT	CASSQEYAISDTQYF
14	.	TRBV18	.	TRBJ1-1	TGTGCCAGTCTACAGGTTCCTATGAACACTGAAGCTTTCTTT	CASLQVPMNTEAFF
12	few	TRBV10-3	TRBD1	TRBJ1-2	TGTGCCATCGAAGGGGGCAGCCATGGCTACACCTTC	CAIEGGSHGYTF
15	.	TRBV27	.	TRBJ2-1	TGTGCCAGCAGCCGGGACTTATCAGCGTACAATGAGCAGTTCTTC	CASSRDLSAYNEQFF
13	.	TRBV7-9	.	TRBJ1-2	TGTGCCAGCAGCCCGGAGGTGGAAATGGGCTACACCTTC	CASSPEVEMGYTF
15	.	TRBV10-2	.	TRBJ2-1	TGCGCCAGCAGTGAGAGGTGGGGGGGCATCTATGAGCAGTTCTTC	CASSERWGGIYEQFF
12	once	TRBV29-1	.	TRBJ1-2	TGCAGCGTTGTAGAAGGAGCTCGCGGCTACACCTTC	CSVVEGARGYTF
14	.	TRBV15	.	TRBJ1-4	TGTGCCACCAGCACGGGGTTTTCTAATGAAAAACTGTTTTTT	CATSTGFSNEKLFF
16	.	TRBV9	.	TRBJ2-2	TGTGCCAGCAGCGTTGGGACAACCACCTCTCCCGGGGAGCTGTTTTTT	CASSVGTTTSPGELFF
17	.	TRBV9	TRBD1	TRBJ1-3	TGTGCCAGCAGCGTAGCCCCCCAGGGGGACTCTGGAAACACCATATATTTT	CASSVAPQGDSGNTIYF
17	.	TRBV19	TRBD1	TRBJ1-2	TGTGCCAGTAGTTCCTTAGAAATCGGAGGGGGCGCATCAGGCTACACCTTC	CASSSLEIGGGASGYTF
14	.	TRBV7-3	.	TRBJ1-1	TGTGCCAGCAGCTTCTCACCAGGGGACACTGAAGCTTTCTTT	CASSFSPGDTEAFF
15	few	TRBV7-2	.	TRBJ1-5	TGTGCCAGCAGCGATGGGACAAATAGCAATCAGCCCCAGCATTTT	CASSDGTNSNQPQHF
14	.	TRBV2	TRBD1	TRBJ1-1	TGTGCCAGCAGTTTACAGGGGCGGCGCACTGAAGCTTTCTTT	CASSLQGRRTEAFF
14	once	TRBV15	TRBD2	TRBJ2-3	TGTGCCACCAGCAGCCGGCGGGGGACAGATACGCAGTATTTT	CATSSRRGTDTQYF
15	.	TRBV28	.	TRBJ1-6	TGTGCCAGCACCGCAGCAGGGGATAGCACGTCACCCCTCCACTTT	CASTAAGDSTSPLHF
16	.	TRBV27	TRBD2	TRBJ2-7	TGTGCCAGCAGTTTTAGTATAGCGGGGTTCTCCTACGAGCAGTACTTC	CASSFSIAGFSYEQYF
14	.	TRBV5-1	TRBD1	TRBJ1-1	TGCGCCAGCAGCTTGGCCGGGACAGGGTTTTTAGCTTTCTTT	CASSLAGTGFLAFF
16	.	TRBV28	.	TRBJ1-1	TGTGCCAGCAGTCCCCCATTGGGCCAGGCGGGCACTGAAGCTTTCTTT	CASSPPLGQAGTEAFF